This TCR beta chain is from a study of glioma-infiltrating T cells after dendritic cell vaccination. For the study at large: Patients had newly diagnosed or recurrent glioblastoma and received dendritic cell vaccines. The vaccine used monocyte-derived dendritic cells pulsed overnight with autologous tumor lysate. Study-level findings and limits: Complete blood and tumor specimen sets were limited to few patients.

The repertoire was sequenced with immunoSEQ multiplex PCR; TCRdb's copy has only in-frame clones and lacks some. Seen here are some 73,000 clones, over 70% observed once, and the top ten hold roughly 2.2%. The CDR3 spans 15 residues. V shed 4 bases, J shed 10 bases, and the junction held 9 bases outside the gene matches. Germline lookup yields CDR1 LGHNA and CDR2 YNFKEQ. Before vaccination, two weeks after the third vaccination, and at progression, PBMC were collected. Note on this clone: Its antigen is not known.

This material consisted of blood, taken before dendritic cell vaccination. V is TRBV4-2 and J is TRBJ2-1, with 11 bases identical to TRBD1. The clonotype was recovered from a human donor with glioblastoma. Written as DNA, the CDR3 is TGTGCCAGCAGCCTGACTGGACAGGGGGCACGGGAGCAGTTCTTC. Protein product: CASSLTGQGAREQFF.